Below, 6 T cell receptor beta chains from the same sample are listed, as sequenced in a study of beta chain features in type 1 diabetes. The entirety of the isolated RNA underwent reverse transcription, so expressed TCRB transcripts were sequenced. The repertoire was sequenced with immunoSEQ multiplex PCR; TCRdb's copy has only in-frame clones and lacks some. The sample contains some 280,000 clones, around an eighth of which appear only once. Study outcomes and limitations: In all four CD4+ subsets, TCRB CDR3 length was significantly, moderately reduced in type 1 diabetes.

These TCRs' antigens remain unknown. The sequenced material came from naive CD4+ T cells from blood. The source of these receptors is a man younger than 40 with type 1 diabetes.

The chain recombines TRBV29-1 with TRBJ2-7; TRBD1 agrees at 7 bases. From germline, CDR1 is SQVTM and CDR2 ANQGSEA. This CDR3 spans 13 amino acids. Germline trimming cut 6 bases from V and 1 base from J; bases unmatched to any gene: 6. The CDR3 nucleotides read TGCAGCGTCAGTGGACAGGTGTCCTACGAGCAGTACTTC. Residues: CSVSGQVSYEQYF.

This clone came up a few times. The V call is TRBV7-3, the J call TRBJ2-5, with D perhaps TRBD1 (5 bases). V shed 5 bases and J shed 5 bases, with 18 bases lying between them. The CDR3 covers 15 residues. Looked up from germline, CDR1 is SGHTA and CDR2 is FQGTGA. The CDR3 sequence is CASSLQGAGSETQYF. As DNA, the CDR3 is TGTGCCAGCAGCCTCCAAGGGGCCGGGTCGGAGACCCAGTACTTC.

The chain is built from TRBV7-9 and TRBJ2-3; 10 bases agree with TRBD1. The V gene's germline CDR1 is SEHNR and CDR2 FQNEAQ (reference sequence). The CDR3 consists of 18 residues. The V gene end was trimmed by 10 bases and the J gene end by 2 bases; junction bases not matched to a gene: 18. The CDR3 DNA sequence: TGTGCCAACATCCCCGACAGGGGGCCGAAGGGGACCACAGATACGCAGTATTTT. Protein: CANIPDRGPKGTTDTQYF.

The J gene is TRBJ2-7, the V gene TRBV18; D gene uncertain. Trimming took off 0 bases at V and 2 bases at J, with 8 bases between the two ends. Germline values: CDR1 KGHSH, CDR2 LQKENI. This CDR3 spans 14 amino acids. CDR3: CASSPPDKPYEQYF. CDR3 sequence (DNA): TGTGCCAGCTCACCACCTGACAAGCCCTACGAGCAGTACTTC. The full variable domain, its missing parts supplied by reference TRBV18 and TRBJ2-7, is NAGVMQNPRHLVRRRGQEARLRCSPMKGHSHVYWYRQLPEEGLKFMVYLQKENIIDESGMPKERFSAEFPKEGPSILRIQQVVRGDSAAYFCASSPPDKPYEQYFGPGTRLTVT.

The CDR3 DNA sequence: TGTGCCAGCAGTTTTGCAGGGATGGAGACCCAGTACTTC. This translates into CASSFAGMETQYF. V usage is TRBV6-5 and J usage is TRBJ2-5, with D tentatively TRBD1 (5 bases). The CDR3 is made up of 13 amino acids. The germline CDR1 and CDR2 sequences are MNHEY and SVGAGI. V dropped 4 bases and J dropped 5 bases, with 11 bases sitting between them.

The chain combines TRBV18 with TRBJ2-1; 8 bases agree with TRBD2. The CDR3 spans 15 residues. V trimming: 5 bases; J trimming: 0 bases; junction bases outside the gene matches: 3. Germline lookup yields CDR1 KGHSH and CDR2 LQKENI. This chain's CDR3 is CASSSGTSSYNEQFF. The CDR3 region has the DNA TGTGCCAGCTCATCTGGGACTAGCTCCTACAATGAGCAGTTCTTC. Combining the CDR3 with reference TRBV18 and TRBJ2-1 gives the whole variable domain NAGVMQNPRHLVRRRGQEARLRCSPMKGHSHVYWYRQLPEEGLKFMVYLQKENIIDESGMPKERFSAEFPKEGPSILRIQQVVRGDSAAYFCASSSGTSSYNEQFFGPGTRLTVL.